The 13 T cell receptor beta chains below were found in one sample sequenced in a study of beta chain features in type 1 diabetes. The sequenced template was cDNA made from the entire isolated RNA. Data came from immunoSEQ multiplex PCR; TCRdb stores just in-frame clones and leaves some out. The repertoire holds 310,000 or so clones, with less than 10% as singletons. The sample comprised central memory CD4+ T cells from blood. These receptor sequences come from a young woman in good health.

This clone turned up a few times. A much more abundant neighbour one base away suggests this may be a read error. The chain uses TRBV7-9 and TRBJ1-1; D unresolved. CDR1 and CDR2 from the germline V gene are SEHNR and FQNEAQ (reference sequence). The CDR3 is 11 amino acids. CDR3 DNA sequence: TGTGCCAGCAGTTTAGACACTGAAGCTTTCTTT. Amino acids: CASSLDTEAFF.

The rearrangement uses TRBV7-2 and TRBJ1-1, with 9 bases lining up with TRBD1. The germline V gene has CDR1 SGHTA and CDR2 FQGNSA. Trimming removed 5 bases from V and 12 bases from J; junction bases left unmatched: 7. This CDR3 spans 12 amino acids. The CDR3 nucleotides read TGTGCCAGCAGCCAGGGGACAGGGCGGCCTTTCTTT. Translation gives CASSQGTGRPFF.

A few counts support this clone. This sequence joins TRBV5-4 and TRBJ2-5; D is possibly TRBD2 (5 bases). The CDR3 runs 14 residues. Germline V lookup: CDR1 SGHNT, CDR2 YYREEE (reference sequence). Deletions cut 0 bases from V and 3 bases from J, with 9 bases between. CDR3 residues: CASSLVANKETQYF. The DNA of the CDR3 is TGTGCCAGCAGCTTGGTAGCGAATAAAGAGACCCAGTACTTC.

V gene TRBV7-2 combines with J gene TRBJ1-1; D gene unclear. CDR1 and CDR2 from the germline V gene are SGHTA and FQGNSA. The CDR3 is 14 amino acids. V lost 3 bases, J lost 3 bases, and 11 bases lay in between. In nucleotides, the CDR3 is TGTGCCAGCAGCTTCATATTTGGTTACACTGAAGCTTTCTTT. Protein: CASSFIFGYTEAFF.

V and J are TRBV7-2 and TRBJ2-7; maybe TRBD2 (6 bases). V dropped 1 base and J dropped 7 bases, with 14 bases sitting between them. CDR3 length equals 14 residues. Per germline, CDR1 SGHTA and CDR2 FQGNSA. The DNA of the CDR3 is TGTGCCAGCAGCTTAGGGTACGCGGGACGGGAGCAGTACTTC. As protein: CASSLGYAGREQYF.

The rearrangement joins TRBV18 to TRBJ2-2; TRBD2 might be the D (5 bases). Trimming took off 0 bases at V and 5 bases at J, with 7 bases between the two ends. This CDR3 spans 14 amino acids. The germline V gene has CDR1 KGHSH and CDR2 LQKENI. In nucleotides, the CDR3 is TGTGCCAGCTCACCACCGGGAGAGACCGGGGAGCTGTTTTTT. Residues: CASSPPGETGELFF.

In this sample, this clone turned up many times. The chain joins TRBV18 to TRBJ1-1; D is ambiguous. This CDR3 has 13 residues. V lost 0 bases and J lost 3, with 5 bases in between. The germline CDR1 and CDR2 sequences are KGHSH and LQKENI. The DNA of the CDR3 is TGTGCCAGCTCACCACCGCTGGACACTGAAGCTTTCTTT. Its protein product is CASSPPLDTEAFF. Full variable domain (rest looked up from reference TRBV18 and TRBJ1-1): NAGVMQNPRHLVRRRGQEARLRCSPMKGHSHVYWYRQLPEEGLKFMVYLQKENIIDESGMPKERFSAEFPKEGPSILRIQQVVRGDSAAYFCASSPPLDTEAFFGQGTRLTVV.

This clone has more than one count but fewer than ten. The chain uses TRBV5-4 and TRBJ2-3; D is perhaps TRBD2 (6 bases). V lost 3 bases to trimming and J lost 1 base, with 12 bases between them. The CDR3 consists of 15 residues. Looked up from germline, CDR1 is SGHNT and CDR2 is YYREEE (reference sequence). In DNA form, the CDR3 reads TGTGCCAGCAGCTCACGGGAGAGGGGCACAGATACGCAGTATTTT. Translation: CASSSRERGTDTQYF.

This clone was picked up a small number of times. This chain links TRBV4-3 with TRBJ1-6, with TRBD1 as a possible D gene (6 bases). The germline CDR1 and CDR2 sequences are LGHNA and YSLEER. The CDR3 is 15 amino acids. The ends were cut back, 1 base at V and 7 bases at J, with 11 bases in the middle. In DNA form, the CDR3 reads TGCGCCAGCAGCCAAGGCACAGGGCCAAATTCACCCCTCCACTTT. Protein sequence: CASSQGTGPNSPLHF.

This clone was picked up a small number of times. The CDR3 spells CASIAQGKNIQYF. In DNA form, the CDR3 reads TGTGCCAGCATCGCCCAAGGCAAAAACATTCAGTACTTC. J is TRBJ2-4 and V is TRBV11-2; no clear D gene. Trimming left V 7 bases short and J 3 bases short, with 10 bases between. CDR3 length: 13 residues. Germline CDR1 and CDR2: SGHAT and FQNNGV.

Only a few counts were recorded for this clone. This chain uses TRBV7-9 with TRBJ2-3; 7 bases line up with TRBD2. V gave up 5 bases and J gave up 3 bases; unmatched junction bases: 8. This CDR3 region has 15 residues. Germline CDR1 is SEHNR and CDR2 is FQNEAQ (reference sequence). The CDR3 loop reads CASSDKGGPTDTQYF. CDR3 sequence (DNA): TGTGCCAGCAGCGACAAGGGAGGGCCGACAGATACGCAGTATTTT.

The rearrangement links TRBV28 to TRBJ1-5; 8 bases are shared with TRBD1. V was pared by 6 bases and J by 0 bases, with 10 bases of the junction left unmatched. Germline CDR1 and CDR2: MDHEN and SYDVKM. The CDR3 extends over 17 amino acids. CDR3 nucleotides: TGTGCCAGCAGAGACCGGGACAGGAGTTATAGCAATCAGCCCCAGCATTTT. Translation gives CASRDRDRSYSNQPQHF.

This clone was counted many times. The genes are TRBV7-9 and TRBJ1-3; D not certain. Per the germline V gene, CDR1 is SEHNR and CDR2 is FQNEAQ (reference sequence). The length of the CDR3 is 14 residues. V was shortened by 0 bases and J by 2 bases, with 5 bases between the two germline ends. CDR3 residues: CASSLALTGNTIYF. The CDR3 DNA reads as TGTGCCAGCAGCTTAGCATTAACTGGAAACACCATATATTTT.